This T cell receptor (beta chain) is drawn from a study of shared clonotypes between healthy human individuals. Study as a whole: Three CD4 naive, three CD4 memory, two CD8 naive and one CD8 memory plate were used per donor. Study-wide points: The study found about 4.6% of naive CD4 clonotypes shared across a handful of donors. The authors sampled blood alone, and tissue repertoires likely differ.

In regard to this clone: What it binds is unknown.

V gave up 8 bases and J gave up 0 bases; unmatched junction bases: 4. CDR3 length: 15 amino acids. From germline, CDR1 is MNHEY and CDR2 SVGAGI. The donors, all of them Caucasian adults, lived in Nashville, Tennessee. Clones were read by immunoSEQ multiplex PCR, and TCRdb kept only the in-frame ones, dropping some. The table has about 1 million clones, around 76% seen once. The chain couples TRBV6-5 to TRBJ2-2, with 9 positions matching TRBD2. The sequence came from a man in his late teens or twenties in good health. Sequenced material: memory CD4+ T cells sorted from blood. The subset is: CD45RA-negative fraction. CDR3 region: CASGGGAANTGELFF. The CDR3 DNA is TGTGCCAGCGGCGGGGGGGCGGCGAACACCGGGGAGCTGTTTTTT.